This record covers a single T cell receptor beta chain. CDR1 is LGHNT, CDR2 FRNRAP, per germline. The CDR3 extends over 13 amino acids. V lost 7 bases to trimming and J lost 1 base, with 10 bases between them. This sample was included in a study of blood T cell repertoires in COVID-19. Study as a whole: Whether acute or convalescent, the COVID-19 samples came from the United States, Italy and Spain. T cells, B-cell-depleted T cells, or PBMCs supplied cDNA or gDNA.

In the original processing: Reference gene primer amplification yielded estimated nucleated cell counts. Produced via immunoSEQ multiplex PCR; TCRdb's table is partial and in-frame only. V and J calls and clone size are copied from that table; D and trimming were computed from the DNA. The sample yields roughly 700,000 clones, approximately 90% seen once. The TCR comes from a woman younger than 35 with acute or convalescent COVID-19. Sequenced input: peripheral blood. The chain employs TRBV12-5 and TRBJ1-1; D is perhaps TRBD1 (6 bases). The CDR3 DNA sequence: TGTGCTAGTGACCGGACAGAGAACACTGAAGCTTTCTTT. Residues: CASDRTENTEAFF.